The subject of this entry is one T cell receptor beta chain. The antigen is not known. Using immunoSEQ multiplex PCR, the repertoire was profiled, and TCRdb retains in-frame clones only, with some absent. The sample lists approximately 44,000 clones, 92% occurring once. The data were taken from a study of OX40 agonist ivuxolimab in advanced cancers. Study as a whole: Ivuxolimab, an antibody acting as an agonist of OX40 (CD134), was used to treat patients. Dose-escalation patients had hepatocellular carcinoma, melanoma, renal cell or head and neck cancer. The mean age was about 61 years, ranging from 23 to 79, with more than 70% of participants male.

In germline, CDR1 is MRHNA, CDR2 SNTAGT. After removal of 5 bases from V and 5 bases from J, the junction contained 9 bases not matched to a gene. There are 15 residues in the CDR3. Study conclusions and caveats: Near-lowest levels of clonal expansion characterized partial responders at 0.1-3.0 mg/kg.

The gene calls are TRBV6-4 and TRBJ1-5; 7 bases are shared with TRBD1. This clonotype was obtained from an adult with an advanced solid tumor such as melanoma, head and neck, liver or kidney cancer. Sample: CD4+ or CD8+ T cells sorted from blood, taken in a trial of the OX40 agonist ivuxolimab. CDR3 DNA sequence: TGTGCCAGCAGTTTAACAGGGGCGCGGGATCAGCCCCAGCATTTT. This sequence encodes CASSLTGARDQPQHF.